Each of the 27 T cell receptor beta chains below was sequenced from the same sample in a study of CXCR3-negative and CXCR3-positive naive CD8 T cells. Study outcomes and limitations: TRB CDR3s were more hydrophobic in CXCR3-positive than in CXCR3-negative naive cells.

These receptors have no known antigen. The authors prepared UMI-labeled TRB cDNA libraries by 5' RACE. Reanalyzing the 5' RACE reads, TCRdb keeps one entry per CDR3 protein, without DNA. The ten top clones account for 0.25% to 0.3%, within a sample of 120,000 to 150,000 distinct CDR3 sequences. The material sequenced was naive CXCR3+ CD8+ T cells from blood. The sample's subset: CD45RO-CCR7+CD27+CD95- naive CD8+ T cells expressing CXCR3 (TNR3+). Source of these receptors: a human donor in good health. Some clones in this sample may be carry-over from other donors' samples.

The gene calls are TRBV7-9 and TRBJ2-1; the TCRdb call, TRBD2, lacks DNA for checking. Germline lookup yields CDR1 SEHNR and CDR2 FQNEAQ (reference sequence). The CDR3 has 16 residues. CDR3 sequence reads: CASSSPLGSSYNEQFF.

This chain connects TRBV20-1 to TRBJ2-7; TCRdb returns TRBD1, unconfirmable since there is no DNA. Germline CDR1 reads DFQATT; CDR2 reads SNEGSKA (reference sequence). CDR3 length: 12 amino acids. This chain's CDR3 is CSLGGQLYEQYF.

The gene calls are TRBV4-3 and TRBJ1-1; TCRdb gives TRBD1 as the D gene, but with no DNA this cannot be confirmed. The CDR3 has 19 amino acids. Germline values: CDR1 LGHNA, CDR2 YSLEER. The CDR3 here is CASSQELITGGHMNTEAFF.

This sequence joins TRBV20-1 and TRBJ1-2. The V gene's germline CDR1 is DFQATT and CDR2 SNEGSKA (reference sequence). This CDR3 contains 15 residues. This CDR3 reads CSARDPELGNYGYTF.

The genes are TRBV29-1 and TRBJ2-2. The CDR3 loop spans 15 amino acids. The germline V gene has CDR1 SQVTM and CDR2 ANQGSEA. Here the CDR3 reads CSVEDEETNTGELFF.

The chain couples TRBV7-3 to TRBJ2-5; there is no DNA to check the TCRdb D call of TRBD2. CDR3 length: 14 residues. Germline CDR1 is SGHTA and CDR2 is FQGTGA. The CDR3 loop reads CASSLSGGWETQYF.

The rearrangement uses TRBV29-1 and TRBJ2-3; TCRdb indicates TRBD2, and absent DNA this call remains unverified. CDR3 size: 17 residues. CDR1 and CDR2 from the germline V gene are SQVTM and ANQGSEA. CDR3 sequence reads: CSVVGTSGRFGTDTQYF.

The V call is TRBV5-6, the J call TRBJ1-1. CDR3 length: 13 residues. The germline gives CDR1 SGHDT, CDR2 YYEEEE. CDR3 region: CASSIGGDTEAFF.

This rearrangement joins TRBV7-9 to TRBJ2-6. Germline lookup yields CDR1 SEHNR and CDR2 FQNEAQ (reference sequence). The CDR3 loop spans 16 amino acids. The CDR3 sequence: CASSSLEGSGANVLTF.

The gene calls are TRBV12-3 or TRBV12-4 and TRBJ2-7. The CDR3 totals 14 residues. The CDR3 reads CASSLSGTHYEQYF.

The V gene is TRBV15, the J gene TRBJ2-3; TCRdb's D call, TRBD2, is unchecked because there is no DNA. Germline V gives CDR1 LNHNV, CDR2 YYDKDF (reference sequence). The CDR3 is 17 residues long. The CDR3: CATSGTRGLSSTDTQYF.

The V call is TRBV11-2, the J call TRBJ2-7; with no DNA, the TCRdb D assignment of TRBD2 cannot be verified. Germline CDR1 is SGHAT and CDR2 is FQNNGV. The CDR3 totals 15 residues. The CDR3 region is CASSSIAGTTYEQYF.

The chain combines TRBV7-9 with TRBJ2-1; TCRdb returns TRBD1, unconfirmable since there is no DNA. There are 15 residues in the CDR3. Germline V gene sequence: CDR1 SEHNR, CDR2 FQNEAQ (reference sequence). The CDR3 loop reads CASSRLQGKDDEQFF.

This rearrangement joins TRBV10-3 to TRBJ2-3; the D gene TCRdb calls, TRBD2, cannot be checked with no DNA. The CDR3 loop spans 15 amino acids. Per germline, CDR1 ENHRY and CDR2 SYGVKD. The CDR3 loop reads CAITWDFPGTDTQYF.

This sequence joins TRBV27 and TRBJ2-4; TCRdb indicates TRBD1, and absent DNA this call remains unverified. This CDR3 comprises 16 residues. Germline V gene sequence: CDR1 MNHEY, CDR2 SMNVEV (reference sequence). This chain's CDR3 is CASSPDSLLAKNIQYF.

The V call is TRBV9, the J call TRBJ2-1; TCRdb outputs TRBD2, but without DNA this stays unchecked. Per the germline V gene, CDR1 is SGDLS and CDR2 is YYNGEE. The CDR3 has 15 amino acids. CDR3 protein: CASSPGLAEYNEQFF.

The chain recombines TRBV10-3 with TRBJ1-2. In germline, CDR1 is ENHRY, CDR2 SYGVKD. This CDR3 region has 15 residues. The CDR3 spells CAISESIGTNYGYTF.

The chain links TRBV15 to TRBJ1-5; there is no DNA to check the TCRdb D call of TRBD1. CDR1 and CDR2 (germline): LNHNV, YYDKDF (reference sequence). The CDR3 consists of 14 residues. The CDR3 sequence is CATSPGGSNQPQHF.

The chain combines TRBV7-9 with TRBJ2-5; TCRdb selects TRBD1, and the lack of DNA leaves this call unchecked. This CDR3 is built from 15 residues. CDR1 is SEHNR, CDR2 FQNEAQ, per germline (reference sequence). The CDR3 reads CASSPQDRTQETQYF.

V is TRBV29-1 and J is TRBJ1-2. The CDR3 loop spans 11 amino acids. The germline V gene encodes CDR1 SQVTM and CDR2 ANQGSEA. This chain's CDR3 is CSVAGDYGYTF.

The rearrangement links TRBV20-1 to TRBJ1-1. This CDR3 has 14 amino acids. Germline lookup yields CDR1 DFQATT and CDR2 SNEGSKA (reference sequence). The CDR3 protein is CSASADIYSSQAFF.

This chain uses TRBV7-9 with TRBJ2-7; TCRdb picks TRBD2, but there is no DNA to check that call. The CDR3 totals 15 residues. Germline V gives CDR1 SEHNR, CDR2 FQNEAQ (reference sequence). CDR3 loop: CASSPRGGSLSEQYF.

The V and J genes are TRBV30 and TRBJ2-3. Germline CDR1 and CDR2: GTSNPN and SVGIG (reference sequence). The CDR3 is 11 amino acids. This CDR3 reads CAWIGEDTQYF.

The chain links TRBV21-1 to TRBJ1-2; with no DNA, the TCRdb D assignment of TRBD1 cannot be verified. TRBV21-1 has pseudogene status. The CDR3 loop spans 11 amino acids. CDR3 sequence reads: CAITGNYGYTF.

The V call is TRBV6-2 or TRBV6-3, the J call TRBJ2-7. The CDR3 consists of 11 residues. CDR1 MNHEY and CDR2 SVGEGT come from the germline V gene. CDR3 in amino acids: CASSYSDEQYF.

V usage is TRBV5-5 and J usage is TRBJ1-1. Germline loops: CDR1 SGHKS, CDR2 YYEKEE (reference sequence). The CDR3 contains 15 residues. This CDR3 is CASSLAVLMNTEAFF.

The chain uses TRBV5-6 and TRBJ2-3; the D call from TCRdb, TRBD2, cannot be confirmed without DNA. Germline CDR1 SGHDT, CDR2 YYEEEE. The CDR3 covers 16 residues. The CDR3 loop reads CASSPGAVGTTDTQYF.